This T cell receptor beta chain was identified during a study of control samples from healthy donors and cancer patients (dated by TCRdb to 2019 to 2021). From V the trimming removes 5 bases and from J it removes 9 bases, while the gene matches leave 11 bases of the junction unaccounted for. From the cysteine up to the phenylalanine, the CDR3 has a length of 15 residues. Kept here is only the CDR3 DNA, which spans 45 bases and is read in frame from base 1. CDR1 and CDR2 (SGHTA, FQGNSA) derive from the germline V gene. The protocol used for the library was the immunoSEQ multiplex PCR assay. As stored in TCRdb, this immuneACCESS dataset retains in-frame rearrangements with V and J assigned. A fraction of the clones does not appear; measured against another copy, unresolved V genes explain less than half of the discrepancy, and the remainder lacks a known reason. The sample table lists 79,000 or so clones, less than 90% of them with a count of one. About 9.5% of the sample is in the top ten clones.

This clone was seen a handful of times. Its antigen is not yet known. No much larger clonotype is one base removed from it; base qualities were not supplied. The chain employs TRBV7-2 and TRBJ2-1; TRBD1 agrees with 9 junctional bases. The sequenced sample consisted of PBMCs. The clonotype was recovered from a woman in her forties or fifties with colorectal cancer. The bases are TGTGCCAGCAGCCCAGGCGGGACAGGGAGCGGTGAGCAGTTCTTC. This encodes CASSPGGTGSGEQFF.